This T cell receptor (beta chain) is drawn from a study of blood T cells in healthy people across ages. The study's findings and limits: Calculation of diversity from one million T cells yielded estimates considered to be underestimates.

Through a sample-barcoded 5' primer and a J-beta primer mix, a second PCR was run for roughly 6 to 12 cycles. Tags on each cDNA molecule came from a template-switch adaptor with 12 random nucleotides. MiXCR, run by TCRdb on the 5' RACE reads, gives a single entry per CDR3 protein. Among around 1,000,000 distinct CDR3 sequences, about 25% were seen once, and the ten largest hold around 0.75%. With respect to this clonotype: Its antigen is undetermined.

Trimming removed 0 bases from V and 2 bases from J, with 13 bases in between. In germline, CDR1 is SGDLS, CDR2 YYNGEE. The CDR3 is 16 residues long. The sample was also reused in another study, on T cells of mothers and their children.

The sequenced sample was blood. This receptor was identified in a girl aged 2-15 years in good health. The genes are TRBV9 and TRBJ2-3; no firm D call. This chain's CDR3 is CASSVGDSSITDTQYF. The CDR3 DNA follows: TGTGCCAGCAGCGTAGGAGATAGTTCTATCACAGATACGCAGTATTTT.